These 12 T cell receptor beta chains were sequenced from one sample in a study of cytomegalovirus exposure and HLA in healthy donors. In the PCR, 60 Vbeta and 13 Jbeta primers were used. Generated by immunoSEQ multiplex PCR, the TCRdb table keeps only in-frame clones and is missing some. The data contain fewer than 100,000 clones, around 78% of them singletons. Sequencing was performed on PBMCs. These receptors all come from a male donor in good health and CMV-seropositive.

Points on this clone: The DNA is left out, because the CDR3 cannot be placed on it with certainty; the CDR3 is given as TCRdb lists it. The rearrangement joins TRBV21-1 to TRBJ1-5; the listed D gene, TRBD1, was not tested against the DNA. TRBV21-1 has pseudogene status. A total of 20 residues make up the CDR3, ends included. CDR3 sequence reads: CASSNYWCGGGLGSNQPQHF.

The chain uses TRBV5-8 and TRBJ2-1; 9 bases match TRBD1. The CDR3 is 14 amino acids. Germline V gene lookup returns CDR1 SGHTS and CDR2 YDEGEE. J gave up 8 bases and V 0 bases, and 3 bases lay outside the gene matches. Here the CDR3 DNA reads TGTGCCAGCAGCTTGGTCACAGGGGGCGATGAGCAGTTCTTC. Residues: CASSLVTGGDEQFF.

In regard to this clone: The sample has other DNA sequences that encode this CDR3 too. The CDR3 sequence: CASSLSGGKETQYF. Here the CDR3 DNA reads TGTGCCAGCAGCCTTAGTGGAGGGAAAGAGACCCAGTACTTC. The chain carries TRBV5-4 and TRBJ2-5; a weak D match, TRBD2 (6 bases). Looked up from germline, CDR1 is SGHNT and CDR2 is YYREEE (reference sequence). V was shortened by 4 bases and J by 3 bases, with 13 bases between the two germline ends. There are 14 residues in the CDR3.

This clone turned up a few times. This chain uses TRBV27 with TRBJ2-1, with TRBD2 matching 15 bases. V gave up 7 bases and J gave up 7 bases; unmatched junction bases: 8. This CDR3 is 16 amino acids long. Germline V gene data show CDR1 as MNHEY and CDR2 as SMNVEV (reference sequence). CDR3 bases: TGTGCCAGCACTTCACGGACTAGCGGGAGGGCGAATGAGCAGTTCTTC. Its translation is CASTSRTSGRANEQFF.

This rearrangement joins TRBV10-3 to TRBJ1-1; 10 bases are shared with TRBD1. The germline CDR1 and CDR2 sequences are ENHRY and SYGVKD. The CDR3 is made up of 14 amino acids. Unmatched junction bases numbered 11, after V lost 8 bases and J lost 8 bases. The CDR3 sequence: CAIAGTGARSEAFF. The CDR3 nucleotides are TGTGCCATCGCCGGGACAGGGGCTCGGAGCGAAGCTTTCTTT.

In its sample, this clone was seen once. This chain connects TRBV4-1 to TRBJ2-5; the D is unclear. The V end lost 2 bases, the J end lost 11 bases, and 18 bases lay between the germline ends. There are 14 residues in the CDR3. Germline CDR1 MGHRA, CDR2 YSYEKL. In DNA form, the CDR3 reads TGCGCCAGCAGCCAAACTTCGAATTTTTTAGAGCAGTACTTC. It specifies CASSQTSNFLEQYF.

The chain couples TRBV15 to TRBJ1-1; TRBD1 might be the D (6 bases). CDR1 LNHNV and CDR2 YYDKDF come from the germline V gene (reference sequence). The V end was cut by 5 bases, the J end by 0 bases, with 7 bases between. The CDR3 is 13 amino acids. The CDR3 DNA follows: TGTGCCACCAGCCGGACAGTGAACACTGAAGCTTTCTTT. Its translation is CATSRTVNTEAFF.

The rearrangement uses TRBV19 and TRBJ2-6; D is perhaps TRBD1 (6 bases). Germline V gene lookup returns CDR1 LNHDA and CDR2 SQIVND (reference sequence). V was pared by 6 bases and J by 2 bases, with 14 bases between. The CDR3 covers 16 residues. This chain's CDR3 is CASSPLNRAGANVLTF. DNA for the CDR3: TGTGCCAGTAGCCCCTTAAACAGGGCTGGGGCCAACGTCCTGACTTTC.

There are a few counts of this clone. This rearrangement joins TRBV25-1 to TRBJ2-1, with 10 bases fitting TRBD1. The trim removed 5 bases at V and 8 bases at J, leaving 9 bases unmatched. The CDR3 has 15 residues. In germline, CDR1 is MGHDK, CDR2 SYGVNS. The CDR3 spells CASSNLGTGVDEQFF. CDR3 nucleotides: TGTGCCAGCAGTAACCTCGGGACAGGGGTGGATGAGCAGTTCTTC.

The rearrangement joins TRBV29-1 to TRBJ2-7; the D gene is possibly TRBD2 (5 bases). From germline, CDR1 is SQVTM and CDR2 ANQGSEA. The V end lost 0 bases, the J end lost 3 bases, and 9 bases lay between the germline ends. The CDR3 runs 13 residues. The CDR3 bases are TGCAGCGTTGAAGAGCGGGTAAGCTACGAGCAGTACTTC. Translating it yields CSVEERVSYEQYF.

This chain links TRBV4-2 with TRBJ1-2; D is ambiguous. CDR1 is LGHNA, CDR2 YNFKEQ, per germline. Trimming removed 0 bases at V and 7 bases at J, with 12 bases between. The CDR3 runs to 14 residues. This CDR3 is CASSQESRTSGYTF. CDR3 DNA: TGTGCCAGCAGCCAAGAGTCCCGGACTTCTGGCTACACCTTC.

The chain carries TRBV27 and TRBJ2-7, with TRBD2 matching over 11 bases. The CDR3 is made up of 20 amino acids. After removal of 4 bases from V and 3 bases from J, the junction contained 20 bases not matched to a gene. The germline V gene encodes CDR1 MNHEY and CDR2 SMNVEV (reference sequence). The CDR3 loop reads CASSSPSPGTSGVYGYEQYF. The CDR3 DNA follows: TGTGCCAGCAGTTCCCCATCGCCCGGGACTAGCGGAGTCTATGGCTACGAGCAGTACTTC.